The clone carrying this T cell receptor (beta chain) was found once. The target antigen is unknown. The V gene end was trimmed by 4 bases and the J gene end by 2 bases; junction bases not matched to a gene: 6. Germline assignment: CDR1 LNHDA and CDR2 SQIVND (reference sequence). This CDR3 region has 16 residues. Clones were sequenced by immunoSEQ multiplex PCR, and TCRdb holds only the in-frame ones, with some missing. The sample lists under 1,900,000 clones, around 98.5% seen once, with 0.36% in the top ten. This specimen belongs to a study of shared clonotypes between healthy human individuals. Study as a whole: Aged between 18 and 49, the donors were a couple of women and three men.

Study outcomes and limitations: Researchers sampled blood only, noting tissue repertoires likely differ. Incomplete sequencing of sorted subsets was indicated by rarefaction despite large depth.

The chain is built from TRBV19 and TRBJ2-1; 9 nucleotides match TRBD2. This sequence originates from a man aged 30 to 39 in good health. Sequencing input: naive CD4+ T cells sorted from blood. Sample subset: CD45RA+ positively selected. CDR3 DNA sequence: TGTGCCAGTAGTACCGATAGCGGGAGTGCCTACAATGAGCAGTTCTTC. It encodes CASSTDSGSAYNEQFF.